This T cell receptor beta chain was recorded in a study of STAT5B mutations in CD4+ large granular lymphocyte leukemia. Overall study findings and caveats: Compared with healthy controls (2/35), patient top clones favored TRBV06 (8/27). Roughly 27% of private leukemic clonotypes occurred rarely in other patients' non-leukemic repertoires.

The count of this clone is one. What it binds is not known. V lost 1 base to trimming and J lost 2 bases, with 10 bases between them. CDR3 length: 15 amino acids. CDR1 SGHTA and CDR2 FQGTGA come from the germline V gene. As handled by the study authors: The detection floor for productive clonotype frequency was 2.59 x 10-5. Method: immunoSEQ multiplex PCR; TCRdb's copy keeps in-frame clones and lacks some. The V and J calls and clone size are taken from that table; D and trimming were inferred from the DNA. Of tens of thousands of clones in the sample, 70% to 90% were seen once. Sequencing was carried out using CD4+ T cells from blood buffy coats. V usage is TRBV7-3 and J usage is TRBJ2-3, with a possible D match to TRBD2 (6 bases). The sequence came from a human donor in good health. The CDR3 sequence: CASSLNRGSTDTQYF. CDR3 DNA sequence: TGTGCCAGCAGCTTAAATCGGGGGTCCACAGATACGCAGTATTTT.